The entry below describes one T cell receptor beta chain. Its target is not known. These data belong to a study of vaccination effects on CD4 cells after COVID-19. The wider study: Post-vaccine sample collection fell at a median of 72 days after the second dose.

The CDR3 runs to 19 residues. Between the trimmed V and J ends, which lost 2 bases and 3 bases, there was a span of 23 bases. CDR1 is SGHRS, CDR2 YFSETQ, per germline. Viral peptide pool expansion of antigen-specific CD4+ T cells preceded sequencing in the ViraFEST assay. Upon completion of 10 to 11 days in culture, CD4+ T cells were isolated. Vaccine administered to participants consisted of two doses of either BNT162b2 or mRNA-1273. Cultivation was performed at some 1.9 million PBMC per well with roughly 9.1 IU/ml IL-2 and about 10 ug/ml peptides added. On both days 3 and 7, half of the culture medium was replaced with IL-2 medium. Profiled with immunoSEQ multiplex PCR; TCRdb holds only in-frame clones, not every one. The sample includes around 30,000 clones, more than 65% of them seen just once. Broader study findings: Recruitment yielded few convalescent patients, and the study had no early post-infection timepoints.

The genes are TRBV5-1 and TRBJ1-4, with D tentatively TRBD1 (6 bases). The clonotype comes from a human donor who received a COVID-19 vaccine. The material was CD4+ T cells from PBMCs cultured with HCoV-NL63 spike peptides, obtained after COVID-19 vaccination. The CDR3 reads CASSLTGYAFGQANEKLFF. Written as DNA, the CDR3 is TGCGCCAGCAGCTTAACAGGGTATGCGTTTGGTCAGGCTAATGAAAAACTGTTTTTT.